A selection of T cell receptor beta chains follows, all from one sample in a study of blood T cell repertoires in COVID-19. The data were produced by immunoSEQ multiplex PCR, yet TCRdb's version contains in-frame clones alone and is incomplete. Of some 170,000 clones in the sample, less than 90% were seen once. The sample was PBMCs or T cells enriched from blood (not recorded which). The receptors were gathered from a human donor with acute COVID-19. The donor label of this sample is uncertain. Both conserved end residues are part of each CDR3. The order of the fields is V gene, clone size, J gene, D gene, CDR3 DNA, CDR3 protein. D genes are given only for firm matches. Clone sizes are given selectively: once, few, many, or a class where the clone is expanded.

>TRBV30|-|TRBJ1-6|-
TGTGCCTGGAGTTTAACAGATAATTCACCCCTCCACTTT
CAWSLTDNSPLHF
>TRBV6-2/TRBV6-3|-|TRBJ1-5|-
TGTGCCAGCAGTTATGGGCCCTGGACTAATCAGCCCCAGCATTTT
CASSYGPWTNQPQHF
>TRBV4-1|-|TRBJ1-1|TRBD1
TGCGCCAGCAGCCCTAGACAGGGCTACACTGAAGCTTTCTTT
CASSPRQGYTEAFF
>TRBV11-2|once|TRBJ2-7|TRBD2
TGTGCCAGCAGCTCGCCGGCGGGGGAGGAAGAGCAGTACTTC
CASSSPAGEEEQYF
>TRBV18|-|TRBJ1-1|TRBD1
TGTGCCAGCTCACCAAGGGACAGGGGGACAGGGACTGAAGCTTTCTTT
CASSPRDRGTGTEAFF
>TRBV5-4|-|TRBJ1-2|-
TGTGCCAGCAGCTCCGCGGTGGGCTACACCTTC
CASSSAVGYTF
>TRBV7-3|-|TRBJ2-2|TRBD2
TGTGCCAGCAGCTTAAGACCCCCCCTAGCGGGGGGGCTCAACACCGGGGAGCTGTTTTTT
CASSLRPPLAGGLNTGELFF
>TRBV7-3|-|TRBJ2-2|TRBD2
TGTGCCAGCAGCTCGAGCGGGGCCGCGCACACCGGGGAGCTGTTTTTT
CASSSSGAAHTGELFF
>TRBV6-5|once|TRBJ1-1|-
TGTGCCAGCAGCGTAAAGACAGGGAACACTGAAGCTTTCTTT
CASSVKTGNTEAFF
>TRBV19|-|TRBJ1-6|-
TGTGCCAGTAGTATAGGTGGGGCGGGGAATTCACCCCTCCACTTT
CASSIGGAGNSPLHF
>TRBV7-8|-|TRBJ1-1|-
TGTGCCAGCAGCAAAACAGAGGGGGCTGAAGCTTTCTTT
CASSKTEGAEAFF
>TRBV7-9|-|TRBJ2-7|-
TGTGCCAGCAGCTTATTTCTGGGGGCTCGATCCTACGAGCAGTACTTC
CASSLFLGARSYEQYF
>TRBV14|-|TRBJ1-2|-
TGTGCCAGCAGCCAAACCCGGACAGATAATAACTATGGCTACACCTTC
CASSQTRTDNNYGYTF
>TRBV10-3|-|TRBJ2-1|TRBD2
TGTGCCATCAGCATACTAGCGGGGGGGTACAATGAGCAGTTCTTC
CAISILAGGYNEQFF
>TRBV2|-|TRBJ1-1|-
TGTGCCAGCAGTGGACAGATGAACACTGAAGCTTTCTTT
CASSGQMNTEAFF
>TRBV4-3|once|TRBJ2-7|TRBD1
TGCGCCAGCAGCAGAGACAGGGTAGGGTACGAGCAGTACTTC
CASSRDRVGYEQYF
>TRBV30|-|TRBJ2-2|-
TGTGCCTGGAGTGTCATAGAGGGCGGGGAGCTGTTTTTT
CAWSVIEGGELFF
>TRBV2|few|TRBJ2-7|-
TGTGCCAGCAGTGAAAAGCGACGCGGGAATGAGCAGTACTTC
CASSEKRRGNEQYF
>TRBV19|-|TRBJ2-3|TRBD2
TGTGCCAGTAGTTTTATTCCTAGCGGGTACACAGATACGCAGTATTTT
CASSFIPSGYTDTQYF